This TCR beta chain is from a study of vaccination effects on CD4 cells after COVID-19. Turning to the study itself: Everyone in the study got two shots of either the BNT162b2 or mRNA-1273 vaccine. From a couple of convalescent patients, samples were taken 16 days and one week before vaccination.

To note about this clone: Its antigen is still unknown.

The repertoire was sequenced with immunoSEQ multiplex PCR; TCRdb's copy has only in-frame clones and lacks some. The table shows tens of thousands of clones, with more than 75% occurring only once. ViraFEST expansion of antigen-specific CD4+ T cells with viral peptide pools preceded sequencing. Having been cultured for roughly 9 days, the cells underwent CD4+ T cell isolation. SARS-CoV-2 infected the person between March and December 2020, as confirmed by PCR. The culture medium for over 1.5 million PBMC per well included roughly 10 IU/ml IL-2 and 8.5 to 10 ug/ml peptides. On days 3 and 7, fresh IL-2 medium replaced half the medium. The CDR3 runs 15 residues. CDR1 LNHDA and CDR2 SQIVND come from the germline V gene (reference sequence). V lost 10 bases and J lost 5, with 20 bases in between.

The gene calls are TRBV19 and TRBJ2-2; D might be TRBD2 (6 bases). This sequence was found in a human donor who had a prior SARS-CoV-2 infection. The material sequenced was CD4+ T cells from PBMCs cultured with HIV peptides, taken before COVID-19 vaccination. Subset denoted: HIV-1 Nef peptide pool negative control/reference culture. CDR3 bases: TGTGCCACTCACGCTCGCCGGGGAGGAACCGGGGAGCTGTTTTTT. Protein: CATHARRGGTGELFF.